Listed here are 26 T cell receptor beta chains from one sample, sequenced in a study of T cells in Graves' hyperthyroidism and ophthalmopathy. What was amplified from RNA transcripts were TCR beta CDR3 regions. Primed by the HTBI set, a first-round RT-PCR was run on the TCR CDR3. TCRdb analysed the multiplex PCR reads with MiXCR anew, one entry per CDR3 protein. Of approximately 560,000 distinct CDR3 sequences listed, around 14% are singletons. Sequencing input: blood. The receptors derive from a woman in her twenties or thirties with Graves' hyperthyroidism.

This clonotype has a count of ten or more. The CDR3 region is CASSEGGRTEAFF. The CDR3 DNA is TGTGCCAGCAGCGAGGGGGGGCGTACTGAAGCTTTCTTT. The chain links TRBV28 to TRBJ1-1, with a possible D match to TRBD1 (6 bases). Germline V CDR1 and CDR2: MDHEN, SYDVKM. The germline V and J ends were trimmed by 6 bases and 5 bases, with 13 bases remaining between them. This CDR3 is built from 13 residues.

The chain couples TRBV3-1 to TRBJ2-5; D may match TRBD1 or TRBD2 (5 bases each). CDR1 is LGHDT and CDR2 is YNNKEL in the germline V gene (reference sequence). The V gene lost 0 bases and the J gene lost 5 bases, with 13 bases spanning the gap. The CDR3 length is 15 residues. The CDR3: CASSQDVAWGETQYF. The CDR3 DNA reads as TGTGCCAGCAGCCAAGATGTCGCCTGGGGGGAGACCCAGTACTTC.

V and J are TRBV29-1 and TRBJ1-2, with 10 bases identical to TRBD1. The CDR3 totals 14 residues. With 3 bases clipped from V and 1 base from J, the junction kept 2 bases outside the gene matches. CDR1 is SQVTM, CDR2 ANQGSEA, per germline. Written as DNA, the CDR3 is TGCAGCGTTGAGGGACAGGGGAATAACTATGGCTACACCTTC. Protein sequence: CSVEGQGNNYGYTF.

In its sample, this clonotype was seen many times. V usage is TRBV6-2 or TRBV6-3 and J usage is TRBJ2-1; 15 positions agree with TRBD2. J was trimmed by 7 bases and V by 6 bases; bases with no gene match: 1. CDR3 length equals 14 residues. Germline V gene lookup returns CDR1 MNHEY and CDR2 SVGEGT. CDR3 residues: CASRGLAGGNEQFF. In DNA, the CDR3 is TGTGCCAGCAGGGGACTAGCGGGAGGAAATGAGCAGTTCTTC.

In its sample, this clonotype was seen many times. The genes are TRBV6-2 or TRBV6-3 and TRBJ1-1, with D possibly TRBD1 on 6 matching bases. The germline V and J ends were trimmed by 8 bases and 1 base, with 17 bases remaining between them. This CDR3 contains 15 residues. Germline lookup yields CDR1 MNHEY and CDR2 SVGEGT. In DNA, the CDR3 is TGTGCCAGCGAGGGAGCGGGACACAAGAACACTGAAGCTTTCTTT. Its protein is CASEGAGHKNTEAFF.

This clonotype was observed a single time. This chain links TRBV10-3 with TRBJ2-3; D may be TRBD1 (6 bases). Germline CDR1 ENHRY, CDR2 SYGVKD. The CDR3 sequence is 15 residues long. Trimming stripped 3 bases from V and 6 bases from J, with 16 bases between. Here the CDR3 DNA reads TGTGCCATCAGTGATGGAGACAGGTTCAGGGATACGCAGTATTTT. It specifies CAISDGDRFRDTQYF.

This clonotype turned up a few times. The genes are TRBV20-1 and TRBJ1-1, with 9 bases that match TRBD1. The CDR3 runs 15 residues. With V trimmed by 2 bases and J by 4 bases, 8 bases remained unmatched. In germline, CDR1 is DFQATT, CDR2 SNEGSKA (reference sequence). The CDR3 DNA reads TGCAGTGCTAGAAACCGGGACAGGGTTCTCACTGAAGCTTTCTTT. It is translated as CSARNRDRVLTEAFF.

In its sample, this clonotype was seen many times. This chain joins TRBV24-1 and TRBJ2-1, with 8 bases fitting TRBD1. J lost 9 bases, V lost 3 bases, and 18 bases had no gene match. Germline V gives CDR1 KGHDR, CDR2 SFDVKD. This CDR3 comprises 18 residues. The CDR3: CATSDRTGLRPSLGEQFF. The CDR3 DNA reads TGTGCCACCAGTGATCGGACAGGGCTCCGTCCATCGTTGGGTGAGCAGTTCTTC.

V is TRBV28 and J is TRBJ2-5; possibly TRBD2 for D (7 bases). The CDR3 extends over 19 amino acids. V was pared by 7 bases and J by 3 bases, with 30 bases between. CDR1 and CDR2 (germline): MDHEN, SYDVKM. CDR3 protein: CASTKGIGDGGPFKETQYF. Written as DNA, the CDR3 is TGTGCCAGCACGAAGGGGATTGGGGACGGGGGGCCATTTAAAGAGACCCAGTACTTC.

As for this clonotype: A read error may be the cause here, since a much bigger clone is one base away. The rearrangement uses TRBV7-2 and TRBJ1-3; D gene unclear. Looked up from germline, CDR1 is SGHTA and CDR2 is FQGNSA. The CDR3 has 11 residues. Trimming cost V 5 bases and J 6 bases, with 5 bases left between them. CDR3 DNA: TGTGCCAGCAGCCAAGTAAACACCATATATTTT. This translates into CASSQVNTIYF. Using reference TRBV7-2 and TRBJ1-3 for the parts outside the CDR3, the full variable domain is GAGVSQSPSNKVTEKGKDVELRCDPISGHTALYWYRQSLGQGLEFLIYFQGNSAPDKSGLPSDRFSAERTGGSVSTLTIQRTQQEDSAVYLCASSQVNTIYFGEGSWLTVV.

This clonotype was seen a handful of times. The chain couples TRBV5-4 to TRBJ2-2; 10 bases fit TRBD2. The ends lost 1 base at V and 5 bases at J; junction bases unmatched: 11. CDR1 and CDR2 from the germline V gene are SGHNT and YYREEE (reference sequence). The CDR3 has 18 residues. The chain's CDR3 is CASSLLRASGGWTGELFF. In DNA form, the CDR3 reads TGTGCCAGCAGCTTGCTTCGAGCTAGCGGGGGTTGGACCGGGGAGCTGTTTTTT.

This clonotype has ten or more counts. Here the CDR3 DNA reads TGTGCCAGCAGTTACTCGGGACGGCCGTACGAGCAGTACTTC. Its translation: CASSYSGRPYEQYF. The J gene is TRBJ2-7, the V gene TRBV6-5; the D call may be TRBD1 or TRBD2 (5 bases each). This CDR3 comprises 14 residues. Germline loops: CDR1 MNHEY, CDR2 SVGAGI. Trimming removed 0 bases from V and 4 bases from J, with 10 bases in between.

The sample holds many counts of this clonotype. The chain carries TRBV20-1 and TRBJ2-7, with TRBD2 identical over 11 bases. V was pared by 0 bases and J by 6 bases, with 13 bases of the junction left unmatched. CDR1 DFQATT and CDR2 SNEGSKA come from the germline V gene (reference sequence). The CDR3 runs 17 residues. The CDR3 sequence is CSARDLTLAGGPTEQYF. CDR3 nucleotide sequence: TGCAGTGCTAGAGACCTCACTCTAGCGGGAGGACCGACCGAGCAGTACTTC.

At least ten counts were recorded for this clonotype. CDR3 sequence reads: CASISGTSATNEQFF. CDR3 coding DNA: TGTGCCAGCATATCCGGGACTAGCGCTACCAATGAGCAGTTCTTC. The chain joins TRBV27 to TRBJ2-1; 10 positions match TRBD2. The V segment lost 7 bases and the J segment 6 bases; nucleotides outside the gene matches: 9. The CDR3 loop spans 15 amino acids. Per the germline V gene, CDR1 is MNHEY and CDR2 is SMNVEV (reference sequence).

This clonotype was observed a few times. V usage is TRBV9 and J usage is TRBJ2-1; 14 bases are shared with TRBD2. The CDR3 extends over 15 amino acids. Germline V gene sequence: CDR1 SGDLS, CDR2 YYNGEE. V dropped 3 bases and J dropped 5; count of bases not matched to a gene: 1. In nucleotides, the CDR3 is TGTGCCAGCAGCGCGGGACTAGCGGGAGACAATGAGCAGTTCTTC. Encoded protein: CASSAGLAGDNEQFF.

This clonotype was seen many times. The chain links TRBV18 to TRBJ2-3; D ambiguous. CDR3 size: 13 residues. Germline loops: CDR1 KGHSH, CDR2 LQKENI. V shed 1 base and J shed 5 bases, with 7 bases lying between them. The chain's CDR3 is CASSPRFGDTQYF. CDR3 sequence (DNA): TGTGCCAGCTCACCACGTTTCGGAGATACGCAGTATTTT.

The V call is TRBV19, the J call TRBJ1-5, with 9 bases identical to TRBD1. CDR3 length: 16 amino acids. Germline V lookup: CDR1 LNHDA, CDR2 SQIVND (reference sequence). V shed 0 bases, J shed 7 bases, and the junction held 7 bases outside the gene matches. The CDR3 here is CASSIDLTGGKQPQHF. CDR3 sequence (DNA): TGTGCCAGTAGTATAGATCTGACAGGGGGTAAACAGCCCCAGCATTTT.

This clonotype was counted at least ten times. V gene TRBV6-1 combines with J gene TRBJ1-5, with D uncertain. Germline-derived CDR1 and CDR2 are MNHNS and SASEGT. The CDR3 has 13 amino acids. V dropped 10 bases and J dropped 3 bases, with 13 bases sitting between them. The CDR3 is CATRSQNNQPQHF. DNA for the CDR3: TGTGCCACCCGGTCCCAAAACAATCAGCCCCAGCATTTT.

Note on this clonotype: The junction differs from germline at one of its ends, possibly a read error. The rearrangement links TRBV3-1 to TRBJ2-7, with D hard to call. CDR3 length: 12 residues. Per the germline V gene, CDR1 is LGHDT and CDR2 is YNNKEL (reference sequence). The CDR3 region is CACSMSSYEQYF. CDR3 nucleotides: TGTGCCTGCAGCATGAGCTCCTACGAGCAGTACTTC.

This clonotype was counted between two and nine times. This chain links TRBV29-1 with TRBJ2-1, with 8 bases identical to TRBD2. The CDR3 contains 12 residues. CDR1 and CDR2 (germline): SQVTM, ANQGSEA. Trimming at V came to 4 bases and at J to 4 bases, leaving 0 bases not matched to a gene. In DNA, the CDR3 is TGCAGCGTTGTAGCGGGGTACAATGAGCAGTTCTTC. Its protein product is CSVVAGYNEQFF.

This CDR3 reads CASSAGQGGYDTEAFF. The CDR3 coding sequence is TGTGCCAGCAGCGCCGGACAGGGTGGGTACGACACTGAAGCTTTCTTT. The chain has TRBV9 and TRBJ1-1; 8 nucleotides agree with TRBD1. CDR1 is SGDLS and CDR2 is YYNGEE in the germline V gene. This CDR3 spans 16 amino acids. Trimming took 3 bases from V and 3 from J; bases not matched to a gene: 10.

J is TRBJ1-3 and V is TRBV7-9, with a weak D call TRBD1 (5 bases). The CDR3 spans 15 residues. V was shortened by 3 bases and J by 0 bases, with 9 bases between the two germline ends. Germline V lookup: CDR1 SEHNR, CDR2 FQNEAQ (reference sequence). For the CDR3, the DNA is TGTGCCAGCAGCTTCCAGGGTCGCTCTGGAAACACCATATATTTT. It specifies CASSFQGRSGNTIYF.

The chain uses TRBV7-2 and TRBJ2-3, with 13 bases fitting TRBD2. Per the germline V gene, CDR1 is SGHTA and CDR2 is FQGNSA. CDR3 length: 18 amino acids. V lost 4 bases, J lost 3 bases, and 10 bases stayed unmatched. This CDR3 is CASSSGLAGWYGTDTQYF. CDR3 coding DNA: TGTGCCAGCAGCTCGGGACTAGCGGGATGGTATGGGACAGATACGCAGTATTTT.

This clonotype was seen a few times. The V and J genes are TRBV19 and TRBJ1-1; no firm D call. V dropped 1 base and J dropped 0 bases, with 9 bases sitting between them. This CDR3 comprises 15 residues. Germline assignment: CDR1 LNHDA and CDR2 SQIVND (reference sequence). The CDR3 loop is CASSIARPMNTEAFF. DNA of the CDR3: TGTGCCAGTAGTATAGCCCGGCCCATGAACACTGAAGCTTTCTTT.

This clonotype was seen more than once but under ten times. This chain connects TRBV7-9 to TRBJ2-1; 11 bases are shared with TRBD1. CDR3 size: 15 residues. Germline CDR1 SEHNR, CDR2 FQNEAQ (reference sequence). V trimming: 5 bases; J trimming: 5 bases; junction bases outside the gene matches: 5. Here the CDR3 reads CASSVGTGGNNEQFF. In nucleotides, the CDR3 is TGTGCCAGCAGCGTTGGGACAGGGGGTAACAATGAGCAGTTCTTC.

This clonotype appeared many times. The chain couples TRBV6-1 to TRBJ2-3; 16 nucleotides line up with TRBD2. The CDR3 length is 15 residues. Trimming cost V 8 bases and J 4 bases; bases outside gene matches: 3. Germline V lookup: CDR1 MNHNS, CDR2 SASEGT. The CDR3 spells CASGTSGRASDTQYF. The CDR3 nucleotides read TGTGCCAGCGGGACTAGCGGGAGGGCATCAGATACGCAGTATTTT.